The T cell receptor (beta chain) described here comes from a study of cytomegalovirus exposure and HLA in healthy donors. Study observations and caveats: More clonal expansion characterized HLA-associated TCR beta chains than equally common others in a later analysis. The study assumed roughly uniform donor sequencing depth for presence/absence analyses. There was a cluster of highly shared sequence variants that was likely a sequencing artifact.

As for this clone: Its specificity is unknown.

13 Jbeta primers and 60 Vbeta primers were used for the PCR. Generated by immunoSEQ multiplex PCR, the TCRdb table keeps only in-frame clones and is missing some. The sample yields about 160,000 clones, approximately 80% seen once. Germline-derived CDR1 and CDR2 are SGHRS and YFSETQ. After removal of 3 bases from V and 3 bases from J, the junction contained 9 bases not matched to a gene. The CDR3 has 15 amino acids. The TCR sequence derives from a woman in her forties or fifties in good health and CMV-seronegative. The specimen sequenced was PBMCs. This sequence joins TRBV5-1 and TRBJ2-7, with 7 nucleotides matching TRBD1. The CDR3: CASSSVRDSLYEQYF. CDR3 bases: TGCGCCAGCAGCTCGGTTAGGGACAGCCTCTACGAGCAGTACTTC.